This T cell receptor (beta chain) was recovered during a study of cytomegalovirus exposure and HLA in healthy donors. Study-wide points: In an earlier analysis, about 87% or about 30%: the productive usage of most TCR beta V segments.

The primer mix had 60 Vbeta and 13 Jbeta primers. Some clones are missing from TCRdb's copy, which holds only in-frame ones; the method was immunoSEQ multiplex PCR. The sample lists 150,000 to 200,000 clones; approximately 70% were seen once. Remarks on this clone: Antigen: not known. A read error may account for a junction end that differs from germline.

Sequencing input: PBMCs. The receptor was isolated from a human donor in good health.

CDR3 protein: CASSLSRVDTQYF. The DNA of the CDR3 is TGTGCTAGCAGCTTAAGCAGGGTGGATACGCAGTATTTT. The rearrangement links TRBV7-7 to TRBJ2-3; D is perhaps TRBD1 (5 bases). In germline, CDR1 is SSHAT, CDR2 FNYEAQ (reference sequence). The CDR3 has 13 amino acids.